This TCR beta chain was observed in a study of beta chain features in type 1 diabetes. Study results and limitations: In cDNA sequencing, cells with high TCR expression could be over-represented. TCRB CDR3 length was moderately but significantly reduced in all four CD4+ subsets of Type 1 diabetes patients.

Germline CDR1 SGHVS, CDR2 FNYEAQ. Trimming took off 2 bases at V and 5 bases at J, with 16 bases between the two ends. CDR3 size: 16 residues. Concerning this clone: Its specificity is not known.

All of the isolated RNA was reverse transcribed, so expressed TCRB transcripts were sequenced. Only in-frame clones appear in the TCRdb table, and some are missing; sequencing was by immunoSEQ multiplex PCR. This sample has 680,000 or so clones; about an eighth occur once, and the top ten carry approximately 0.022%. The TCR sequence derives from a man aged 18 to 29 with type 1 diabetes. Source material: naive CD4+ T cells from blood. The chain joins TRBV7-6 to TRBJ2-1; D is undetermined. The CDR3 coding sequence is TGTGCCAGCAGCTTAAATACGGCCATGGGTCACAATGAGCAGTTCTTC. Encoded protein: CASSLNTAMGHNEQFF.